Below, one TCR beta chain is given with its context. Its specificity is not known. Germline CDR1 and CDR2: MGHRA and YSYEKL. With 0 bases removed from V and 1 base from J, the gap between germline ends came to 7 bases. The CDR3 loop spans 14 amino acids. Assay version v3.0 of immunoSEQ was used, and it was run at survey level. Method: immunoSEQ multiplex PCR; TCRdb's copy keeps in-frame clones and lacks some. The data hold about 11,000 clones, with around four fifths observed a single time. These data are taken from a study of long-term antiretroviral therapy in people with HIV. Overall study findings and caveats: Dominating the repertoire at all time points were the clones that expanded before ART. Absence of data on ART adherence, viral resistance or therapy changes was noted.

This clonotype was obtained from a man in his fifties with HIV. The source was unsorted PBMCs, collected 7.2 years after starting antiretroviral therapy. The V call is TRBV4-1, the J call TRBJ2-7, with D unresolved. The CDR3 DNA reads TGCGCCAGCAGCCAAGATGAGGATTCCTACGAGCAGTACTTC. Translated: CASSQDEDSYEQYF.